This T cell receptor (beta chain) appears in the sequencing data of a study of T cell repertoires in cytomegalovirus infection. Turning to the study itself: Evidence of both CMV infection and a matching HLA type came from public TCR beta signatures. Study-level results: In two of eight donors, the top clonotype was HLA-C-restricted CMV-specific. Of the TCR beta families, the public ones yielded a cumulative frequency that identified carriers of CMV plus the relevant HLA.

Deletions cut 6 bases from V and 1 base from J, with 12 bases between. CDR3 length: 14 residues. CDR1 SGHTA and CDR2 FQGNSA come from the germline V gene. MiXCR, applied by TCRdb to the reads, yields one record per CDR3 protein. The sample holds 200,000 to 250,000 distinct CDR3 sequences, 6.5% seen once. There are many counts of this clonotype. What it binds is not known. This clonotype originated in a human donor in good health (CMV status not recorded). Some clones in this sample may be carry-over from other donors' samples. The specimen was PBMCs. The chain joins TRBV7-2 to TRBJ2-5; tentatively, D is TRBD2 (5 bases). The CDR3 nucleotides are TGTGCCAGCAGGCCCGAAGCGGTCCAAGAGACCCAGTACTTC. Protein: CASRPEAVQETQYF. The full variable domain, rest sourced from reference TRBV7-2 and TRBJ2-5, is GAGVSQSPSNKVTEKGKDVELRCDPISGHTALYWYRQSLGQGLEFLIYFQGNSAPDKSGLPSDRFSAERTGGSVSTLTIQRTQQEDSAVYLCASRPEAVQETQYFGPGTRLLVL.